This T cell receptor (beta chain) is from a study of T cell repertoires and HLA-DP antigens. Study-wide context: One stimulator alloantigen differed from self by one groove amino acid; the other by ten.

Study outcomes and limitations: No separate analysis of naive versus memory CD4+ cells was done. Sorted CD137+ clonality was roughly 0.39 for both alloantigens, versus about 0.037 pre-culture.

The assay was immunoSEQ multiplex PCR, and TCRdb's table has in-frame clones only and misses some. The sample consists of some 120,000 clones, around 93% of them appearing once. This clone was seen a handful of times. Its antigen is still unknown. V was clipped by 2 bases and J by 4 bases, with 14 bases between them. CDR1 and CDR2 (germline): SGHAT, FQNNGV. The CDR3 spans 16 residues. The receptor comes from a woman aged 18 to 35 in good health and CMV-seronegative. The sequenced material came from CD4+ T cells from PBMCs. The chain employs TRBV11-2 and TRBJ2-2, with D possibly called TRBD1 or TRBD2 (6 bases each). The CDR3 here is CASSLIRGPSTGELFF. CDR3 DNA sequence: TGTGCCAGCAGCTTAATCCGGGGGCCGAGCACCGGGGAGCTGTTTTTT.